This T cell receptor (beta chain) is drawn from a study of blood T cell repertoires in COVID-19. The CDR3 has 15 amino acids. The V and J ends lost 6 bases and 0 bases respectively, with 14 bases between them. Germline assignment: CDR1 MNHEY and CDR2 SVGAGI. Assay used: immunoSEQ multiplex PCR; TCRdb lists only in-frame clones, some missing. The profile shows approximately 150,000 clones, over 70% of them singletons. The chain joins TRBV6-5 to TRBJ1-1; the D is unclear. The clonotype comes from a woman aged 70-85 years who had recovered from COVID-19. Sequenced sample: peripheral blood. The CDR3 region is CASSFLGSMNTEAFF. In nucleotides, the CDR3 is TGTGCCAGCAGCTTCCTAGGGAGCATGAACACTGAAGCTTTCTTT.